These 19 T cell receptor beta chains were sequenced from one sample in a study of human T cells and chemical hapten exposure. The sample's time point: patch test 1, 2 weeks after DPC sensitization. Treatment in this sample: therapeutic diphenylcyclopropenone sensitization with weekly scalp DPC. TCRdb processed the RACE reads anew with MiXCR; each CDR3 protein has one entry. The data show about 60,000 distinct CDR3 sequences, 9.3% seen once. The source was whole blood, collected in connection with sensitization to the hapten diphenylcyclopropenone (DPC). These receptors all stem from a woman aged 40 to 55 with alopecia areata. Some clones in this sample may be carry-over from other donors' samples.

The sample holds many counts of this clonotype. The chain combines TRBV18 with TRBJ2-7; 7 bases map to TRBD2. Losses at the gene ends were 0 bases for V and 7 bases for J; bases not matched to a gene: 9. There are 15 residues in the CDR3. CDR1 is KGHSH and CDR2 is LQKENI in the germline V gene. CDR3 DNA sequence: TGTGCCAGCTCACCACCCCTAGGGGAGGGGTGGGAGCAGTACTTC. It translates to CASSPPLGEGWEQYF.

The table lists this clonotype with a few counts. The CDR3 spells CASSLQGAGNQPQHF. The CDR3 nucleotides read TGTGCCAGCAGCCTCCAGGGCGCGGGTAATCAGCCCCAGCATTTT. The rearrangement joins TRBV7-9 to TRBJ1-5, with D possibly TRBD1 on 5 matching bases. From germline, CDR1 is SEHNR and CDR2 FQNEAQ (reference sequence). The CDR3 runs 15 residues. Trimming pared 5 bases from V and 4 bases from J, leaving 15 bases between.

This sequence joins TRBV14 and TRBJ2-2; D remains ambiguous. CDR1 and CDR2 from the germline V gene are SGHDN and FVKESK. CDR3 length: 13 amino acids. Between the trimmed V and J ends, which lost 4 bases and 7 bases, there was a span of 10 bases. CDR3 sequence reads: CASSPHPGGELFF. CDR3 in DNA: TGTGCCAGCAGCCCACACCCGGGCGGGGAGCTGTTTTTT.

In its sample, this clonotype was seen many times. The chain joins TRBV28 to TRBJ1-1; D may be TRBD1 (6 bases). This CDR3 has 16 amino acids. Trimming pared 5 bases from V and 6 bases from J, leaving 22 bases between. Germline V gene sequence: CDR1 MDHEN, CDR2 SYDVKM. CDR3 bases: TGTGCCAGCAGTGCTTTTGACAGGAAATTTGGCCCTGAAGCTTTCTTT. Translating it yields CASSAFDRKFGPEAFF.

This clonotype was counted ten times or more. The chain combines TRBV7-8 with TRBJ2-3; 10 nucleotides agree with TRBD2. This CDR3 is 20 amino acids long. Per germline, CDR1 SGHVS and CDR2 FQNEAQ. J was trimmed by 0 bases and V by 2 bases; bases with no gene match: 14. CDR3 residues: CASSLSYSGGRIASTDTQYF. Written as DNA, the CDR3 is TGTGCCAGCAGCTTATCCTATAGCGGGGGGAGAATAGCTAGCACAGATACGCAGTATTTT.

The gene calls are TRBV14 and TRBJ2-3, with D perhaps TRBD2 (5 bases). The germline V and J ends were trimmed by 1 base and 6 bases, with 11 bases remaining between them. This CDR3 contains 14 residues. CDR1 and CDR2 from the germline V gene are SGHDN and FVKESK. The CDR3 loop reads CASSQALAPDTQYF. The CDR3 DNA reads TGTGCCAGCAGCCAAGCGCTAGCTCCGGATACGCAGTATTTT.

This clonotype was counted ten times or more. V usage is TRBV6-6 and J usage is TRBJ1-5; 7 bases are a match to TRBD1. V was pared by 2 bases and J by 7 bases, with 17 bases of the junction left unmatched. Germline V lookup: CDR1 MNHNY, CDR2 SVGAGI (reference sequence). This CDR3 is 18 amino acids long. CDR3 coding DNA: TGTGCCAGCAGTTACGGGACAGTAGGGCGGGCGGTGAGCCAGCCCCAGCATTTT. Translated: CASSYGTVGRAVSQPQHF.

This clonotype was counted at least ten times. The chain carries TRBV6-5 and TRBJ1-6; no reliable D call. Germline CDR1 reads MNHEY; CDR2 reads SVGAGI. The CDR3 extends over 14 amino acids. Trimming removed 0 bases from V and 10 bases from J, with 10 bases in between. Here the CDR3 reads CASSYSEGNSPLHF. CDR3 bases: TGTGCCAGCAGTTACTCGGAGGGAAACTCACCCCTCCACTTT.

This clonotype came up a few times. J is TRBJ2-3 and V is TRBV9; D gene ambiguous. The CDR3 sequence is 14 residues long. With 2 bases removed from V and 0 bases from J, the gap between germline ends came to 7 bases. Germline CDR1 and CDR2: SGDLS and YYNGEE. CDR3 sequence: CASSVDFSTDTQYF. The CDR3 DNA sequence: TGTGCCAGCAGCGTCGACTTTAGCACAGATACGCAGTATTTT.

The rearrangement links TRBV5-4 to TRBJ2-7; 8 bases fit TRBD2. With V trimmed by 7 bases and J by 6 bases, 12 bases remained unmatched. Germline loops: CDR1 SGHNT, CDR2 YYREEE (reference sequence). This CDR3 is built from 14 residues. For the CDR3, the DNA is TGTGCCAGCGGAGGAGGCGGGGGGCTTGTCGAGCAGTACTTC. Translated: CASGGGGGLVEQYF.

About this clonotype itself: A much larger clone differs by one base, so this may be a read error. The rearrangement links TRBV3-1 to TRBJ2-1, with 9 nucleotides matching TRBD2. V dropped 4 bases and J dropped 10; count of bases not matched to a gene: 14. Germline V gene data show CDR1 as LGHDT and CDR2 as YNNKEL (reference sequence). The CDR3 is made up of 16 amino acids. CDR3 sequence: CASSPMALAGSKEQFF. CDR3 sequence (DNA): TGTGCCAGCAGCCCAATGGCCCTAGCGGGGAGCAAAGAGCAGTTCTTC.

The chain couples TRBV4-1 to TRBJ2-1; a weak D match, TRBD2 (6 bases). CDR3 length equals 14 residues. The V end lost 3 bases, the J end lost 5 bases, and 11 bases lay between the germline ends. Per the germline V gene, CDR1 is MGHRA and CDR2 is YSYEKL. This chain's CDR3 is CASSHGGDNNEQFF. CDR3 coding DNA: TGCGCCAGCAGCCACGGGGGTGATAACAATGAGCAGTTCTTC.

This clonotype was picked up a small number of times. The DNA for the CDR3 is TGTGCCATCAGTGAGCCCGGGACTAGCGGACACACAGATACGCAGTATTTT. Protein: CAISEPGTSGHTDTQYF. The chain has TRBV10-3 and TRBJ2-3; 11 bases fit TRBD2. CDR1 and CDR2 from the germline V gene are ENHRY and SYGVKD. After removal of 2 bases from V and 2 bases from J, the junction contained 6 bases not matched to a gene. The CDR3 totals 17 residues.

This clonotype appeared many times. The rearrangement uses TRBV5-8 and TRBJ2-7; D may be TRBD1 (8 bases). CDR3 length: 15 residues. Germline V gives CDR1 SGHTS, CDR2 YDEGEE. V gave up 4 bases and J gave up 5 bases, with 19 bases separating them. The CDR3 DNA follows: TGTGCCAGCAGCCGGGAGGACAGGGTATACCACGAGCAGTACTTC. Protein: CASSREDRVYHEQYF.

In its sample, this clonotype was seen many times. The V call is TRBV7-2, the J call TRBJ2-3; perhaps TRBD1 as D (5 bases). Germline CDR1 reads SGHTA; CDR2 reads FQGNSA. The CDR3 runs 15 residues. Trimming removed 5 bases from V and 7 bases from J, with 19 bases in between. CDR3 sequence (DNA): TGTGCCAGCAGCCCCCTAGGCCAGGGTTTGTATACGCAGTATTTT. It encodes CASSPLGQGLYTQYF. Drawing the rest from reference TRBV7-2 and TRBJ2-3, the complete variable domain is GAGVSQSPSNKVTEKGKDVELRCDPISGHTALYWYRQSLGQGLEFLIYFQGNSAPDKSGLPSDRFSAERTGGSVSTLTIQRTQQEDSAVYLCASSPLGQGLYTQYFGPGTRLTVL.

This clonotype was recorded many times. V gene TRBV7-9 combines with J gene TRBJ2-3, with D hard to call. The ends were cut back, 3 bases at V and 1 base at J, with 17 bases in the middle. CDR3 length: 17 amino acids. CDR1 and CDR2 (germline): SEHNR, FQNEAQ (reference sequence). CDR3 sequence (DNA): TGTGCCAGCAGCTTCTCGGACGTCCCAGCTCGCACAGATACGCAGTATTTT. Its protein product is CASSFSDVPARTDTQYF.

This clonotype has more than one count but fewer than ten. The CDR3 coding sequence is TGTGCCAGCAATGGGGGCGCCTCTAATTCACCCCTCCACTTT. Its translation: CASNGGASNSPLHF. The chain has TRBV2 and TRBJ1-6, with a possible D match to TRBD1 (6 bases). V lost 7 bases and J lost 6, with 13 bases in between. Germline V CDR1 and CDR2: SNHLY, FYNNEI. There are 14 residues in the CDR3. The full variable domain, in which reference TRBV2 and TRBJ1-6 provide the parts outside the CDR3, is EPEVTQTPSHQVTQMGQEVILRCVPISNHLYFYWYRQILGQKVEFLVSFYNNEISEKSEIFDDQFSVERPDGSNFTLKIRSTKLEDSAMYFCASNGGASNSPLHFGNGTRLTVT.

This clonotype has at least ten counts. V and J are TRBV9 and TRBJ2-3; 10 bases line up with TRBD2. Germline V gives CDR1 SGDLS, CDR2 YYNGEE. The CDR3 consists of 15 residues. V shed 6 bases and J 4 bases; nucleotides not matched to a gene: 8. Here the CDR3 DNA reads TGTGCCAGCACATCCGGGACTAGCGAGTCAGATACGCAGTATTTT. Its protein product is CASTSGTSESDTQYF.

The table lists this clonotype with many counts. The rearrangement uses TRBV11-2 and TRBJ2-1; D is unresolved. There are 13 residues in the CDR3. Trimming cost V 7 bases and J 8 bases, with 15 bases left between them. Germline V lookup: CDR1 SGHAT, CDR2 FQNNGV. The CDR3 is CASTISLRDEQFF. The CDR3 DNA reads as TGTGCCAGCACCATCAGCCTCCGGGATGAGCAGTTCTTC.